These 18 T cell receptor beta chains share one sample of origin, sequenced in a study of shared clonotypes between healthy human individuals. Libraries were prepared by immunoSEQ multiplex PCR; TCRdb keeps only in-frame clonotypes and omits some of them. The data show 2 million or so clones, roughly 94% seen once. The sample comprised naive CD4+ T cells sorted from blood. Subset here: CD45RA+ positively selected. All receptors come from a man younger than 30 in good health.

The chain couples TRBV5-4 to TRBJ2-7; 10 positions match TRBD2. The germline CDR1 and CDR2 sequences are SGHNT and YYREEE (reference sequence). Germline trimming cut 0 bases from V and 2 bases from J; bases unmatched to any gene: 5. The CDR3 is 16 amino acids. This CDR3 is CASSLDPGLATYEQYF. The CDR3 DNA follows: TGTGCCAGCAGCTTGGACCCGGGACTAGCGACCTACGAGCAGTACTTC. Filled out from reference TRBV5-4 and TRBJ2-7, the complete variable domain reads ETGVTQSPTHLIKTRGQQVTLRCSSQSGHNTVSWYQQALGQGPQFIFQYYREEENGRGNFPPRFSGLQFPNYSSELNVNALELDDSALYLCASSLDPGLATYEQYFGPGTRLTVT.

In its sample, this clone was seen a few times. Additional DNA sequences in this sample encode the identical CDR3. The CDR3 coding sequence is TGTGCCAGCAGCTTAGGGGTGGGAAACACCATATATTTT. Its protein product is CASSLGVGNTIYF. This sequence joins TRBV7-9 and TRBJ1-3; D not resolved. In germline, CDR1 is SEHNR, CDR2 FQNEAQ (reference sequence). The V end was cut by 1 base, the J end by 4 bases, with 5 bases between. This CDR3 has 13 amino acids.

The V call is TRBV29-1, the J call TRBJ2-2; 7 bases fit TRBD1. This CDR3 is built from 13 residues. Germline loops: CDR1 SQVTM, CDR2 ANQGSEA. V lost 6 bases to trimming and J lost 6 bases; unmatched junction nucleotides: 7. DNA for the CDR3: TGCAGCGTAGGAGACAGGGCGGCCGGGGAGCTGTTTTTT. Protein: CSVGDRAAGELFF.

The V gene is TRBV10-3, the J gene TRBJ1-5; D is uncertain. The CDR3 covers 15 residues. The V gene lost 4 bases and the J gene lost 4 bases, with 14 bases spanning the gap. In germline, CDR1 is ENHRY, CDR2 SYGVKD. The CDR3 loop is CAISAGPGGNQPQHF. In DNA, the CDR3 is TGTGCCATCAGTGCGGGCCCGGGAGGGAATCAGCCCCAGCATTTT.

This chain uses TRBV19 with TRBJ2-7; 9 bases agree with TRBD1. Germline values: CDR1 LNHDA, CDR2 SQIVND (reference sequence). The CDR3 consists of 15 residues. Trimming took 4 bases from V and 7 from J; bases not matched to a gene: 11. The CDR3 DNA follows: TGTGCCAGTAGTAACCGGGACAGGGCTAAGGGAGAGCAGTACTTC. As protein: CASSNRDRAKGEQYF.

The chain recombines TRBV5-1 with TRBJ1-2; D is ambiguous. V was trimmed by 1 base and J by 8 bases, leaving 15 bases between them. The germline V gene has CDR1 SGHRS and CDR2 YFSETQ. The CDR3 is made up of 14 amino acids. The CDR3 coding sequence is TGCGCCAGCAGCTTGCAGGATTCACCGGGGGGCTACACCTTC. Protein sequence: CASSLQDSPGGYTF. Full variable domain (outside the CDR3, taken from reference TRBV5-1 and TRBJ1-2): KAGVTQTPRYLIKTRGQQVTLSCSPISGHRSVSWYQQTPGQGLQFLFEYFSETQRNKGNFPGRFSGRQFSNSRSEMNVSTLELGDSALYLCASSLQDSPGGYTFGSGTRLTVV.

The chain recombines TRBV5-6 with TRBJ1-1; unclear D gene. V shed 4 bases and J shed 5 bases, with 15 bases lying between them. This CDR3 has 14 residues. Looked up from germline, CDR1 is SGHDT and CDR2 is YYEEEE. The CDR3 protein is CASSMRAVRTEAFF. The CDR3 DNA reads as TGTGCCAGCAGCATGAGGGCAGTGAGGACTGAAGCTTTCTTT. Variable domain in full (rest from reference TRBV5-6 and TRBJ1-1): DAGVTQSPTHLIKTRGQQVTLRCSPKSGHDTVSWYQQALGQGPQFIFQYYEEEERQRGNFPDRFSGHQFPNYSSELNVNALLLGDSALYLCASSMRAVRTEAFFGQGTRLTVV.

This chain uses TRBV6-5 with TRBJ2-4, with TRBD2 as a possible D gene (6 bases). Per germline, CDR1 MNHEY and CDR2 SVGAGI. Between the trimmed V and J ends, which lost 6 bases and 6 bases, there was a span of 12 bases. The CDR3 totals 13 residues. The CDR3 region is CASRNSGANIQYF. In nucleotides, the CDR3 is TGTGCCAGCAGAAATAGCGGTGCAAACATTCAGTACTTC.

This chain connects TRBV5-6 to TRBJ2-1; no firm D call. Trimming left V 0 bases short and J 5 bases short, with 15 bases between. Germline CDR1 SGHDT, CDR2 YYEEEE. The CDR3 extends over 16 amino acids. CDR3 bases: TGTGCCAGCAGCTTGGGGGTAGCCCCAACCCACAATGAGCAGTTCTTC. This sequence encodes CASSLGVAPTHNEQFF.

In its sample, this clone was seen a few times. The chain couples TRBV19 to TRBJ1-1; D is perhaps TRBD1 (6 bases). CDR3 length equals 14 residues. V was trimmed by 7 bases and J by 7 bases, leaving 19 bases between them. CDR1 is LNHDA and CDR2 is SQIVND in the germline V gene (reference sequence). The CDR3 region is CASKAGGPLSEAFF. CDR3 nucleotides: TGTGCCAGTAAGGCCGGGGGGCCGTTGAGTGAAGCTTTCTTT.

This clone occurred once. The CDR3: CASTPSGTSAEQFF. Written as DNA, the CDR3 is TGCGCCAGCACCCCCAGCGGGACTTCCGCGGAGCAGTTCTTC. The rearrangement links TRBV5-1 to TRBJ2-1; 7 bases are a match to TRBD2. V lost 6 bases and J lost 10; bases outside the gene matches: 13. CDR3 length: 14 residues. CDR1 SGHRS and CDR2 YFSETQ come from the germline V gene.

The CDR3 sequence: CASSQGGRGLLSSYEQYF. The CDR3 nucleotides read TGTGCCAGCAGCCAGGGGGGAAGGGGACTACTAAGCTCCTACGAGCAGTACTTC. The chain combines TRBV6-4 with TRBJ2-7; D may correspond to TRBD1 or TRBD2 (7 bases each). The length of the CDR3 is 18 residues. Germline CDR1 MRHNA, CDR2 SNTAGT. The ends were cut back, 6 bases at V and 0 bases at J, with 24 bases in the middle.

This clone was observed a single time. This specimen includes other DNA sequences encoding the same CDR3. This rearrangement joins TRBV5-4 to TRBJ1-3, with D tentatively TRBD1 (5 bases). The V and J ends lost 0 bases and 2 bases respectively, with 9 bases between them. Germline values: CDR1 SGHNT, CDR2 YYREEE (reference sequence). The CDR3 is made up of 15 amino acids. The CDR3 sequence: CASSLDGGPGNTIYF. In nucleotides, the CDR3 is TGTGCCAGCAGCTTGGATGGGGGACCTGGAAACACCATATATTTT.

The CDR3 sequence: CASSELGQPQHF. The CDR3 nucleotides read TGCGCCAGCAGTGAGTTGGGACAGCCCCAGCATTTT. V and J are TRBV10-2 and TRBJ1-5, with D unresolved. The CDR3 contains 12 residues. From germline, CDR1 is WSHSY and CDR2 SAAADI. V was cut by 1 base and J by 7 bases, with 5 bases left in between.

The chain carries TRBV27 and TRBJ2-1, with 13 bases lining up with TRBD2. The CDR3 is made up of 15 amino acids. V lost 5 bases to trimming and J lost 9 bases; unmatched junction nucleotides: 7. The germline V gene has CDR1 MNHEY and CDR2 SMNVEV (reference sequence). The CDR3 reads CASSPGLAGRGEQFF. The CDR3 region has the DNA TGTGCCAGCAGTCCGGGACTAGCGGGACGGGGTGAGCAGTTCTTC.

This clone was observed a single time. The same CDR3 also results from other DNA sequences found in this sample. The chain uses TRBV7-9 and TRBJ2-7; no firm D call. The CDR3 is made up of 11 amino acids. Germline V lookup: CDR1 SEHNR, CDR2 FQNEAQ (reference sequence). The germline V and J ends were trimmed by 5 bases and 7 bases, with 9 bases remaining between them. This CDR3 is CASSPRYEQYF. CDR3 nucleotide sequence: TGTGCCAGCAGCCCCCGATATGAGCAGTACTTC.

The chain is built from TRBV19 and TRBJ2-2; 8 bases match TRBD1. Looked up from germline, CDR1 is LNHDA and CDR2 is SQIVND (reference sequence). With V trimmed by 7 bases and J by 4 bases, 11 bases remained unmatched. The CDR3 sequence is 16 residues long. The CDR3: CASTVQGVISTGELFF. In DNA form, the CDR3 reads TGTGCCAGTACGGTACAGGGGGTGATAAGCACCGGGGAGCTGTTTTTT.

The gene calls are TRBV18 and TRBJ2-3, with 7 bases fitting TRBD1. Per the germline V gene, CDR1 is KGHSH and CDR2 is LQKENI. The CDR3 consists of 15 residues. After removal of 3 bases from V and 0 bases from J, the junction contained 3 bases not matched to a gene. The CDR3 here is CASSPKGASTDTQYF. The CDR3 bases are TGTGCCAGCTCACCCAAGGGGGCTAGCACAGATACGCAGTATTTT.